Listed here are 28 T cell receptor beta chains from one sample, sequenced in a study of blood T cell repertoires in COVID-19. Sequencing used immunoSEQ multiplex PCR; TCRdb keeps in-frame clones, though not all of them. The sample lists fewer than 200,000 clones, more than 80% seen once, with less than 9% in the top ten. Material: peripheral blood. These receptors came from an older woman with acute or convalescent COVID-19.

This clone occurred once. The J gene is TRBJ2-2, the V gene TRBV6-5; maybe TRBD1 (6 bases). Germline-derived CDR1 and CDR2 are MNHEY and SVGAGI. V shed 7 bases and J shed 5 bases, with 17 bases lying between them. CDR3 size: 15 residues. Written as DNA, the CDR3 is TGTGCCAGCACCTCGACAGGACGGATTACCGGGGAGCTGTTTTTT. Translating it yields CASTSTGRITGELFF.

The chain carries TRBV4-2 and TRBJ1-2; possible D gene TRBD1, 5 bases. There are 13 residues in the CDR3. V lost 0 bases and J 10 bases, leaving 12 bases between the germline ends. The germline V gene encodes CDR1 LGHNA and CDR2 YNFKEQ. CDR3 DNA sequence: TGTGCCAGCAGCCAAGATATACAGGACTACTACACCTTC. Encoded protein: CASSQDIQDYYTF.

V gene TRBV28 combines with J gene TRBJ2-7, with 9 positions matching TRBD2. Germline V gene lookup returns CDR1 MDHEN and CDR2 SYDVKM. The CDR3 consists of 15 residues. The junction had 8 bases not matched to a gene; V was cut back by 5 bases and J by 3 bases. The CDR3, as DNA: TGTGCCAGCAGTACCCTAGCGGGGAATTACTACGAGCAGTACTTC. Translated, it gives CASSTLAGNYYEQYF.

The V and J genes are TRBV23-1 and TRBJ2-2, with a weak D call TRBD1 (5 bases). TRBV23-1 is assigned to the ORF class and has an uncertain function. The CDR3 runs to 19 residues. V gave up 1 base and J gave up 0 bases, with 18 bases separating them. The CDR3 nucleotides read TGCGCCAGCAGTCAATTTCAGATCAGGCAGGGTACGAACACCGGGGAGCTGTTTTTT. Translating gives CASSQFQIRQGTNTGELFF.

This clone was observed a handful of times. V usage is TRBV28 and J usage is TRBJ2-7; 7 bases line up with TRBD1. Germline lookup yields CDR1 MDHEN and CDR2 SYDVKM. The J segment lost 2 bases and the V segment lost 7 bases, leaving 8 bases of the junction unmatched. This CDR3 has 14 amino acids. The CDR3 DNA reads as TGTGCCAGCATTGAACAGGGGTTAACCTACGAGCAGTACTTC. It specifies CASIEQGLTYEQYF.

V gene TRBV4-1 combines with J gene TRBJ2-7; the match to TRBD1 covers 10 bases. With 4 bases clipped from V and 5 bases from J, the junction kept 8 bases outside the gene matches. The CDR3 is made up of 15 amino acids. Germline V gene data show CDR1 as MGHRA and CDR2 as YSYEKL. The CDR3 region is CASSPGTGVIHEQYF. Written as DNA, the CDR3 is TGCGCCAGCAGCCCCGGGACAGGGGTGATCCACGAGCAGTACTTC.

This clone was found a few times. The chain joins TRBV2 to TRBJ2-1, with 8 bases fitting TRBD2. The germline V gene encodes CDR1 SNHLY and CDR2 FYNNEI. This CDR3 has 15 amino acids. After removal of 5 bases from V and 0 bases from J, the junction contained 3 bases not matched to a gene. The CDR3 nucleotides read TGTGCCAGCAGTCCCGGGACTAGCTCCTACAATGAGCAGTTCTTC. It encodes CASSPGTSSYNEQFF. The entire variable domain, with the rest obtained from reference TRBV2 and TRBJ2-1, is as follows: EPEVTQTPSHQVTQMGQEVILRCVPISNHLYFYWYRQILGQKVEFLVSFYNNEISEKSEIFDDQFSVERPDGSNFTLKIRSTKLEDSAMYFCASSPGTSSYNEQFFGPGTRLTVL.

This clone was detected once. The chain uses TRBV12-3 or TRBV12-4 and TRBJ1-1; TRBD1 matches at 7 bases. This CDR3 region has 12 residues. Trimming took 2 bases from V and 8 from J; bases not matched to a gene: 2. The CDR3 DNA follows: TGTGCCAGCAGTTTATGGGACAGAGAAGCTTTCTTT. It yields the protein CASSLWDREAFF.

The DNA for the CDR3 is TGTGCCTGGAGCGGCTCTAGCGAGAACACAGATACGCAGTATTTT. It translates to CAWSGSSENTDTQYF. The V and J genes are TRBV30 and TRBJ2-3; D possibly corresponds to TRBD2 (6 bases). The CDR3 covers 15 residues. Trimming cost V 3 bases and J 2 bases, with 15 bases left between them. Germline V lookup: CDR1 GTSNPN, CDR2 SVGIG (reference sequence).

The chain employs TRBV28 and TRBJ1-1, with 8 bases lining up with TRBD1. J gave up 6 bases and V 6 bases, and 9 bases lay outside the gene matches. The CDR3 sequence is 14 residues long. CDR1 and CDR2 (germline): MDHEN, SYDVKM. For the CDR3, the DNA is TGTGCCAGCAGGCCAGGGGGCGCGGTGCCTGAAGCTTTCTTT. This codes for CASRPGGAVPEAFF.

This clone was picked up a small number of times. Written as DNA, the CDR3 is TGTGCCAGCAGTGGGGACAGGGGGGATTCACCCCTCCACTTT. Translating it yields CASSGDRGDSPLHF. The gene calls are TRBV28 and TRBJ1-6; 11 bases align to TRBD1. The CDR3 sequence is 14 residues long. V trimming: 5 bases; J trimming: 8 bases; junction bases outside the gene matches: 2. In germline, CDR1 is MDHEN, CDR2 SYDVKM.

The V call is TRBV30, the J call TRBJ1-1, with TRBD1 matching 9 bases. From germline, CDR1 is GTSNPN and CDR2 SVGIG (reference sequence). Trimming took 4 bases from V and 0 from J; bases not matched to a gene: 6. The CDR3 length is 15 residues. CDR3 DNA: TGTGCCTGGACCGACAACAGGGGGCTGAACACTGAAGCTTTCTTT. Translated: CAWTDNRGLNTEAFF.

V is TRBV9 and J is TRBJ2-5; 14 bases are shared with TRBD2. V lost 4 bases, J lost 2 bases, and 13 bases stayed unmatched. This CDR3 comprises 19 residues. Germline assignment: CDR1 SGDLS and CDR2 YYNGEE. For the CDR3, the DNA is TGTGCCAGCAGCCCCGGGACTAGCGGGAGACTATACTTACAAGAGACCCAGTACTTC. Amino acids: CASSPGTSGRLYLQETQYF.

This chain uses TRBV19 with TRBJ1-3, with D possibly being TRBD1 (5 bases). Per germline, CDR1 LNHDA and CDR2 SQIVND (reference sequence). The CDR3 has 15 amino acids. V shed 5 bases and J shed 0 bases, with 11 bases lying between them. The chain's CDR3 is CASSGAALSGNTIYF. The CDR3 DNA reads TGTGCCAGTAGTGGGGCAGCTCTCTCTGGAAACACCATATATTTT.

Concerning this clone: The same CDR3 arises from other DNA sequences in this sample as well. The chain combines TRBV5-4 with TRBJ2-1; 8 positions match TRBD2. Trimming removed 0 bases from V and 7 bases from J; junction bases left unmatched: 0. Germline V gene sequence: CDR1 SGHNT, CDR2 YYREEE (reference sequence). The CDR3 is 13 amino acids. CDR3 region: CASSLAGGNEQFF. In nucleotides, the CDR3 is TGTGCCAGCAGCTTGGCGGGAGGGAATGAGCAGTTCTTC.

The V and J genes are TRBV3-1 (or the pseudogene TRBV3-2) and TRBJ2-7; tentatively, D is TRBD1 (6 bases). The CDR3 has 15 amino acids. From germline, CDR1 is LGHDT and CDR2 YNNKEL (reference sequence). The germline V and J ends were trimmed by 1 base and 5 bases, with 15 bases remaining between them. The CDR3 DNA is TGTGCCAGCAGCCAAGGCTACAGGGCAGGCCACGAGCAGTACTTC. Translated, it gives CASSQGYRAGHEQYF.

The CDR3 nucleotides read TGTGCCAGTAGTACCTTGACAGATAACTATGGCTACACCTTC. Translation gives CASSTLTDNYGYTF. V usage is TRBV19 and J usage is TRBJ1-2; maybe TRBD1 (5 bases). Germline values: CDR1 LNHDA, CDR2 SQIVND (reference sequence). This CDR3 has 14 amino acids. The V and J ends lost 4 bases and 1 base respectively, with 10 bases between them.

This clone came up a few times. The rearrangement joins TRBV19 to TRBJ1-2, with D unresolved. V was trimmed by 4 bases and J by 8 bases, leaving 8 bases between them. The CDR3 is 11 residues long. In germline, CDR1 is LNHDA, CDR2 SQIVND (reference sequence). The CDR3 is CASSNYGGYTF. As DNA, the CDR3 is TGTGCCAGTAGTAACTACGGAGGCTACACCTTC.

The chain links TRBV28 to TRBJ1-2; 7 bases align to TRBD1. Germline lookup yields CDR1 MDHEN and CDR2 SYDVKM. This CDR3 contains 12 residues. CDR3 coding DNA: TGTGCAACGGGAAGGGGGCAGGGCGGCTACACCTTC. Its translation is CATGRGQGGYTF.

V usage is TRBV5-1 and J usage is TRBJ1-1, with D perhaps TRBD1 (6 bases). Germline V gene sequence: CDR1 SGHRS, CDR2 YFSETQ. CDR3 length: 14 residues. V was shortened by 4 bases and J by 7 bases, with 17 bases between the two germline ends. CDR3 in DNA: TGCGCCAGCAGCGTACAGGGAGATCCCGGTGAAGCTTTCTTT. Its translation: CASSVQGDPGEAFF.

This clone has a handful of counts. CDR3 nucleotide sequence: TGTGCCAGCAGCCAACCTACAGGGGTTGCTTTCTTT. Its protein is CASSQPTGVAFF. This chain links TRBV3-1 (or the pseudogene TRBV3-2) with TRBJ1-1, with 7 bases matching TRBD1. The CDR3 has 12 amino acids. V was clipped by 2 bases and J by 11 bases; unmatched bases: 5. Germline assignment: CDR1 LGHDT and CDR2 YNNKEL (reference sequence).

The chain links TRBV30 to TRBJ2-2, with a weak D call TRBD1 (8 bases). The CDR3 is 16 amino acids. The germline V gene encodes CDR1 GTSNPN and CDR2 SVGIG (reference sequence). Between the trimmed V and J ends, which lost 5 bases and 5 bases, there was a span of 21 bases. The DNA for the CDR3 is TGTGCCTGGGTCCCTTATTACAGGGGGGGGACCGGGGAGCTGTTTTTT. It yields the protein CAWVPYYRGGTGELFF.

The rearrangement links TRBV6-1 to TRBJ2-7, with D perhaps TRBD2 (6 bases). V was shortened by 2 bases and J by 7 bases, with 9 bases between the two germline ends. This CDR3 comprises 12 residues. Germline CDR1 reads MNHNS; CDR2 reads SASEGT. The CDR3 bases are TGTGCCAGCAGTGAACCGGGACTGGAGCAGTACGTC. Protein product: CASSEPGLEQYV.

This chain joins TRBV18 and TRBJ2-5, with 10 bases identical to TRBD2. The CDR3 is 16 amino acids. The V gene's germline CDR1 is KGHSH and CDR2 LQKENI. The J segment lost 5 bases and the V segment lost 0 bases, leaving 6 bases of the junction unmatched. CDR3 in amino acids: CASSPPQLAGRETQYF. The CDR3 bases are TGTGCCAGCTCACCACCACAACTAGCGGGAAGGGAGACCCAGTACTTC.

The chain recombines TRBV12-3 or TRBV12-4 with TRBJ1-6, with D possibly matching TRBD1 (5 bases). With 1 base removed from V and 14 bases from J, the gap between germline ends came to 9 bases. The CDR3 is 12 residues long. This CDR3 is CASSLGPGALHF. CDR3 DNA sequence: TGTGCCAGCAGTTTAGGCCCGGGGGCCCTCCACTTT.

V is TRBV5-6 and J is TRBJ2-1, with TRBD2 matching over 8 bases. The CDR3 totals 13 residues. V shed 3 bases and J 15 bases; nucleotides not matched to a gene: 11. Germline values: CDR1 SGHDT, CDR2 YYEEEE. CDR3 amino acids: CASSSAGTRGLFF. The CDR3 DNA reads as TGTGCCAGCAGCTCTGCCGGGACTAGGGGATTGTTCTTC.

This sequence joins TRBV28 and TRBJ1-5; D is unclear. Deletions cut 6 bases from V and 4 bases from J, with 10 bases between. The germline V gene has CDR1 MDHEN and CDR2 SYDVKM. This CDR3 has 13 residues. CDR3 in DNA: TGTGCCAGCAGCCTGCAGGCGAATCAGCCCCAGCATTTT. This codes for CASSLQANQPQHF.

This chain connects TRBV5-4 to TRBJ1-3; 7 bases match TRBD1. Germline V gives CDR1 SGHNT, CDR2 YYREEE (reference sequence). The CDR3 is 15 amino acids. Trimming removed 2 bases from V and 2 bases from J; junction bases left unmatched: 4. The CDR3 region is CASSFTGVPGNTIYF. The CDR3 DNA sequence: TGTGCCAGCAGCTTCACAGGGGTTCCTGGAAACACCATATATTTT. The full variable domain, completed using reference TRBV5-4 and TRBJ1-3, is ETGVTQSPTHLIKTRGQQVTLRCSSQSGHNTVSWYQQALGQGPQFIFQYYREEENGRGNFPPRFSGLQFPNYSSELNVNALELDDSALYLCASSFTGVPGNTIYFGEGSWLTVV.